These 2 T cell receptor beta chains share one sample of origin, sequenced in a study of shared clonotypes between healthy human individuals. The repertoire was sequenced with immunoSEQ multiplex PCR; TCRdb's copy has only in-frame clones and lacks some. The sample yields 100,000 or so clones, more than 45% seen once. Input material: PBMCs. The receptors shown here come from a woman aged 40 to 55 in good health. Some clones in this sample may be carry-over from other donors' samples.

The rearrangement joins TRBV7-8 to TRBJ2-7; no reliable D call. The germline gives CDR1 SGHVS, CDR2 FQNEAQ. V was pared by 1 base and J by 0 bases, with 7 bases between. CDR3 length: 14 amino acids. The DNA of the CDR3 is TGTGCCAGCAGCTTAGGCCGGAGCTCCTACGAGCAGTACTTC. Protein sequence: CASSLGRSSYEQYF.

This clone has a handful of counts. This chain joins TRBV7-3 and TRBJ2-3, with TRBD2 matching over 12 bases. Germline values: CDR1 SGHTA, CDR2 FQGTGA. This CDR3 contains 16 residues. The junction had 5 bases not matched to a gene; V was cut back by 5 bases and J by 2 bases. The CDR3 loop reads CASSQGLAGLTDTQYF. DNA of the CDR3: TGTGCCAGCAGCCAAGGACTAGCGGGACTCACAGATACGCAGTATTTT. Using reference TRBV7-3 and TRBJ2-3 for the parts outside the CDR3, the full variable domain is GAGVSQTPSNKVTEKGKYVELRCDPISGHTALYWYRQSLGQGPEFLIYFQGTGAADDSGLPNDRFFAVRPEGSVSTLKIQRTERGDSAVYLCASSQGLAGLTDTQYFGPGTRLTVL.